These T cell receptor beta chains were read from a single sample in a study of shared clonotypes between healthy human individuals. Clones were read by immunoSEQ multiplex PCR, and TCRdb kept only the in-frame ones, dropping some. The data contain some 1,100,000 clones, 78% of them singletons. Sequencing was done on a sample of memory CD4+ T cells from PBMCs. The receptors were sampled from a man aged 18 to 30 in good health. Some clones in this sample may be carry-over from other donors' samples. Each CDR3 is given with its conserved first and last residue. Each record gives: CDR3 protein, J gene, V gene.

cdr3_aa: CASTDPQVLNEKLFF
j_call: TRBJ1-4
v_call: TRBV5-1

cdr3_aa: CASSSPPGGGGELFF
j_call: TRBJ2-2
v_call: TRBV5-4

cdr3_aa: CASSPGGPSETQYF
j_call: TRBJ2-5
v_call: TRBV27

cdr3_aa: CASSPRRTSGRAQGANEQFF
j_call: TRBJ2-1
v_call: TRBV5-4

cdr3_aa: CASTTGGMETQYF
j_call: TRBJ2-5
v_call: TRBV7-9

cdr3_aa: CSVEDLGAVGYTF
j_call: TRBJ1-2
v_call: TRBV29-1

cdr3_aa: CASSPQGSSYEQYF
j_call: TRBJ2-7
v_call: TRBV7-9

cdr3_aa: CASSAGHPNTEAFF
j_call: TRBJ1-1
v_call: TRBV6-5

cdr3_aa: CASSLRVGIGYF
j_call: TRBJ2-7
v_call: TRBV7-3

cdr3_aa: CASSASRNNEQFF
j_call: TRBJ2-1
v_call: TRBV9

cdr3_aa: CASSGITSALYQETQYF
j_call: TRBJ2-5
v_call: TRBV19

cdr3_aa: CASSSPLGNQPQHF
j_call: TRBJ1-5
v_call: TRBV28

cdr3_aa: CASSLEQFNEKLFF
j_call: TRBJ1-4
v_call: TRBV5-1

cdr3_aa: CASSLEGTGPWSGELFF
j_call: TRBJ2-2
v_call: TRBV5-1

cdr3_aa: CASSLAGGPPEGQFF
j_call: TRBJ2-1
v_call: TRBV28

cdr3_aa: CAWSTAGRRDEKLFF
j_call: TRBJ1-4
v_call: TRBV30

cdr3_aa: CASREGREQYF
j_call: TRBJ2-7
v_call: TRBV6-1

cdr3_aa: CASLTDSYGYTF
j_call: TRBJ1-2
v_call: TRBV6-1

cdr3_aa: CASSLGASSGNTIYF
j_call: TRBJ1-3
v_call: TRBV11-2

cdr3_aa: CASSVLAGAPETQYF
j_call: TRBJ2-5
v_call: TRBV2